The 14 T cell receptor beta chains below come from one sample, sequenced in a study of blood T cell repertoires in COVID-19. The assay was immunoSEQ multiplex PCR, and TCRdb's table has in-frame clones only and misses some. The sample shows about 310,000 clones, about nine tenths of them seen only once. Material for sequencing was peripheral blood. All receptors come from a man in his late teens or twenties with active or convalescent COVID-19.

The CDR3 sequence: CASGSPGGANEATEAFF. CDR3 bases: TGCGCCAGCGGAAGCCCAGGGGGCGCGAATGAAGCTACTGAAGCTTTCTTT. The chain links TRBV10-1 to TRBJ1-1; 8 nucleotides match TRBD1. Germline trimming cut 8 bases from V and 5 bases from J; bases unmatched to any gene: 19. The CDR3 is made up of 17 amino acids. CDR1 WNHNN and CDR2 SYGVQD come from the germline V gene (reference sequence).

The chain couples TRBV19 to TRBJ1-3, with TRBD1 as a possible D gene (5 bases). The CDR3 is made up of 13 amino acids. V lost 9 bases, J lost 0 bases, and 9 bases lay in between. Germline V gene lookup returns CDR1 LNHDA and CDR2 SQIVND (reference sequence). For the CDR3, the DNA is TGTGCCAGCAGGGACTCCTCTGGAAACACCATATATTTT. Translating it yields CASRDSSGNTIYF.

The chain links TRBV28 to TRBJ2-1; TRBD2 aligns across 8 bases. Trimming took 5 bases from V and 14 from J; bases not matched to a gene: 11. Per germline, CDR1 MDHEN and CDR2 SYDVKM. This CDR3 contains 13 residues. This CDR3 reads CASSPPSAGDKFF. CDR3 sequence (DNA): TGTGCCAGCAGTCCCCCTTCAGCGGGAGATAAGTTCTTC.

The CDR3 DNA reads TGTGCCAGTAGTATCCTAGCGGGGGGCCATACGCAGTATTTT. Encoded protein: CASSILAGGHTQYF. This rearrangement joins TRBV19 to TRBJ2-3; 11 bases agree with TRBD2. The trim removed 3 bases at V and 7 bases at J, leaving 3 bases unmatched. This CDR3 has 14 residues. The germline V gene has CDR1 LNHDA and CDR2 SQIVND (reference sequence).

This chain joins TRBV25-1 and TRBJ2-2; 8 nucleotides align to TRBD1. The CDR3 has 15 amino acids. V lost 3 bases, J lost 6 bases, and 6 bases stayed unmatched. Germline V gene sequence: CDR1 MGHDK, CDR2 SYGVNS. CDR3 bases: TGTGCCAGCAGTGATCCGGGACAGGCCCCCGGGGAGCTGTTTTTT. The encoded protein is CASSDPGQAPGELFF.

CDR3 nucleotide sequence: TGTGCCAGCAGCCCCGGACAGATCGGCGGGCCCCAGCATTTT. Translating it yields CASSPGQIGGPQHF. The chain has TRBV5-5 and TRBJ1-5; TRBD1 is a possible D gene (6 bases). Germline values: CDR1 SGHKS, CDR2 YYEKEE (reference sequence). Trimming took off 4 bases at V and 9 bases at J, with 17 bases between the two ends. The CDR3 consists of 14 residues.

V gene TRBV4-1 combines with J gene TRBJ2-3; possibly TRBD1 for D (5 bases). The CDR3 has 12 residues. CDR1 is MGHRA and CDR2 is YSYEKL in the germline V gene. Trimming removed 3 bases from V and 4 bases from J, with 5 bases in between. The chain's CDR3 is CASSQGPDTQYF. CDR3 nucleotide sequence: TGCGCCAGCAGCCAGGGGCCAGATACGCAGTATTTT.

The chain employs TRBV5-8 and TRBJ1-5; D ambiguous. The V end was cut by 4 bases, the J end by 0 bases, with 14 bases between. Per germline, CDR1 SGHTS and CDR2 YDEGEE. The CDR3 totals 16 residues. The CDR3 loop reads CASSGLPAYSNQPQHF. In DNA, the CDR3 is TGTGCCAGCAGCGGACTACCGGCTTATAGCAATCAGCCCCAGCATTTT.

The rearrangement joins TRBV18 to TRBJ1-1, with 10 bases identical to TRBD1. The V gene's germline CDR1 is KGHSH and CDR2 LQKENI. V gave up 1 base and J gave up 3 bases; unmatched junction bases: 5. The CDR3 loop spans 16 amino acids. The CDR3 reads CASSPLTGGRDTEAFF. The DNA for the CDR3 is TGTGCCAGCTCACCACTGACAGGGGGCCGAGACACTGAAGCTTTCTTT.

The chain carries TRBV3-1 (or the pseudogene TRBV3-2) and TRBJ1-6; D not resolved. Trimming left V 0 bases short and J 6 bases short, with 15 bases between. Germline V CDR1 and CDR2: LGHDT, YNNKEL (reference sequence). The CDR3 totals 17 residues. CDR3 nucleotide sequence: TGTGCCAGCAGCCAAGATCGAGGGTTTGCGAGTAATTCACCCCTCCACTTT. Amino acids: CASSQDRGFASNSPLHF.

This rearrangement joins TRBV2 to TRBJ2-5, with TRBD2 matching 13 bases. The CDR3 contains 16 residues. Germline assignment: CDR1 SNHLY and CDR2 FYNNEI. J gave up 3 bases and V 6 bases, and 7 bases lay outside the gene matches. As DNA, the CDR3 is TGTGCCAGCAGCCCCAGGGGACTAGCGGGAAAAGAGACCCAGTACTTC. Translation: CASSPRGLAGKETQYF.

This sequence joins TRBV7-9 and TRBJ2-5; 7 bases map to TRBD1. The V gene end was trimmed by 3 bases and the J gene end by 1 base; junction bases not matched to a gene: 2. The germline CDR1 and CDR2 sequences are SEHNR and FQNEAQ (reference sequence). The CDR3 consists of 14 residues. The CDR3 DNA reads TGTGCCAGCAGCTTCGGGACAGTCCAAGAGACCCAGTACTTC. It is translated as CASSFGTVQETQYF. Using reference TRBV7-9 and TRBJ2-5 for the parts outside the CDR3, the full variable domain is DTGVSQNPRHKITKRGQNVTFRCDPISEHNRLYWYRQTLGQGPEFLTYFQNEAQLEKSRLLSDRFSAERPKGSFSTLEIQRTEQGDSAMYLCASSFGTVQETQYFGPGTRLLVL.

The chain carries TRBV13 and TRBJ1-2; TRBD1 matches at 7 bases. The germline gives CDR1 PRHDT, CDR2 FYEKMQ (reference sequence). Germline trimming cut 7 bases from V and 8 bases from J; bases unmatched to any gene: 13. The CDR3 is made up of 14 amino acids. As DNA, the CDR3 is TGTGCCAGCACCACCCCCCGACAGGGAGTAGGCTACACCTTC. Encoded protein: CASTTPRQGVGYTF.

The chain recombines TRBV27 with TRBJ2-5; D possibly corresponds to TRBD2 (7 bases). V lost 4 bases to trimming and J lost 4 bases, with 19 bases between them. The CDR3 length is 16 residues. Germline lookup yields CDR1 MNHEY and CDR2 SMNVEV (reference sequence). CDR3 sequence reads: CASSSFRGASTETQYF. As DNA, the CDR3 is TGTGCCAGCAGTTCTTTTCGGGGGGCGTCGACAGAGACCCAGTACTTC.